Listed here are 24 T cell receptor beta chains from one sample, sequenced in a study of beta chain features in type 1 diabetes. Study observations and caveats: Patients with Type 1 diabetes showed moderately but significantly shorter TCRB CDR3s in all four CD4+ subsets.

Investigators reverse transcribed all isolated RNA, so they sequenced expressed TCRB transcripts. Some clones are missing from TCRdb's copy, which holds only in-frame ones; the method was immunoSEQ multiplex PCR. Here the sample spans approximately 60,000 clones, 52% being singletons. These receptors lack a known antigen. Material for sequencing was Tregs from blood. Receptor source: a woman aged 40 to 50 with type 1 diabetes.

The CDR3 DNA reads TGTGCCAGCAGTTTGGACAGGGGGCAGGCAGATACGCAGTATTTT. As protein: CASSLDRGQADTQYF. V gene TRBV28 combines with J gene TRBJ2-3; 11 bases match TRBD1. V lost 3 bases to trimming and J lost 4 bases; unmatched junction nucleotides: 3. The CDR3 runs 15 residues. Germline-derived CDR1 and CDR2 are MDHEN and SYDVKM.

This clone came up a few times. The rearrangement joins TRBV18 to TRBJ1-2; 9 nucleotides match TRBD1. The CDR3 is 15 amino acids. The junction had 3 bases not matched to a gene; V was cut back by 2 bases and J by 2 bases. Germline CDR1 and CDR2: KGHSH and LQKENI. Written as DNA, the CDR3 is TGTGCCAGCTCACCAGAGACAGGGGGAAACTATGGCTACACCTTC. Amino acid sequence: CASSPETGGNYGYTF.

This sequence joins TRBV2 and TRBJ1-5; D is perhaps TRBD1 (5 bases). CDR3 length: 14 amino acids. Germline CDR1 and CDR2: SNHLY and FYNNEI. The V end was cut by 7 bases, the J end by 4 bases, with 14 bases between. For the CDR3, the DNA is TGTGCCAGCAAGGCAGGGATCGGAAATCAGCCCCAGCATTTT. It yields the protein CASKAGIGNQPQHF. Based on the CDR3 plus reference TRBV2 and TRBJ1-5, the full variable domain is EPEVTQTPSHQVTQMGQEVILRCVPISNHLYFYWYRQILGQKVEFLVSFYNNEISEKSEIFDDQFSVERPDGSNFTLKIRSTKLEDSAMYFCASKAGIGNQPQHFGDGTRLSIL.

The rearrangement uses TRBV9 and TRBJ1-1, with no clear D. Trimming pared 4 bases from V and 0 bases from J, leaving 13 bases between. Per the germline V gene, CDR1 is SGDLS and CDR2 is YYNGEE. The CDR3 length is 15 residues. In DNA form, the CDR3 reads TGTGCCAGCAGCTCCAGGCCGGGATTGAACACTGAAGCTTTCTTT. Translating gives CASSSRPGLNTEAFF.

The J gene is TRBJ2-5, the V gene TRBV6-1, with a tentative D call TRBD1 (6 bases). The CDR3 runs to 14 residues. CDR1 is MNHNS, CDR2 SASEGT, per germline. The germline V and J ends were trimmed by 9 bases and 4 bases, with 18 bases remaining between them. DNA of the CDR3: TGTGCCAGTGGGATCTGGGGGCGGGTAGAGACCCAGTACTTC. Translation gives CASGIWGRVETQYF.

This clone was observed a few times. This rearrangement joins TRBV28 to TRBJ1-1; 8 bases line up with TRBD1. Germline V CDR1 and CDR2: MDHEN, SYDVKM. CDR3 length: 13 residues. J lost 6 bases, V lost 3 bases, and 3 bases had no gene match. For the CDR3, the DNA is TGTGCCAGCAGTTTTCAGGGGGCCCCTGAAGCTTTCTTT. Residues: CASSFQGAPEAFF.

This chain links TRBV2 with TRBJ1-4; 7 bases are a match to TRBD1. The germline V gene encodes CDR1 SNHLY and CDR2 FYNNEI. V shed 6 bases, J shed 7 bases, and the junction held 5 bases outside the gene matches. This CDR3 is 13 amino acids long. CDR3 nucleotide sequence: TGTGCCAGCAGAAGGGGGCAGGGTGAAAAACTGTTTTTT. This sequence encodes CASRRGQGEKLFF.

This chain connects TRBV11-2 to TRBJ1-4, with D perhaps matching TRBD1 (6 bases). Germline V gives CDR1 SGHAT, CDR2 FQNNGV. The CDR3 has 13 amino acids. Trimming stripped 6 bases from V and 7 bases from J, with 12 bases between. CDR3 coding DNA: TGTGCCAGCAGAAGACAGGTCGGTGAAAAACTGTTTTTT. Protein: CASRRQVGEKLFF.

This rearrangement joins TRBV7-2 to TRBJ1-3, with D perhaps matching TRBD1 (6 bases). V lost 5 bases to trimming and J lost 4 bases, with 18 bases between them. Looked up from germline, CDR1 is SGHTA and CDR2 is FQGNSA. The CDR3 extends over 16 amino acids. In DNA, the CDR3 is TGTGCCAGCAGCGTCGTTGGGGGCGGCGTCGGAAACACCATATATTTT. Protein sequence: CASSVVGGGVGNTIYF.

This chain uses TRBV19 with TRBJ2-1; D is unclear. This CDR3 has 13 amino acids. CDR1 LNHDA and CDR2 SQIVND come from the germline V gene (reference sequence). V was trimmed by 7 bases and J by 15 bases, leaving 22 bases between them. The CDR3 nucleotides are TGTGCCAGTAACTATAGAGAGTCGGCAGAGTGGTTCTTC. It codes for CASNYRESAEWFF.

This clone was observed a few times. The chain combines TRBV6-1 with TRBJ1-3; possibly TRBD1 for D (6 bases). Trimming took 6 bases from V and 2 from J, leaving 14 bases between them. The CDR3 extends over 15 amino acids. The germline CDR1 and CDR2 sequences are MNHNS and SASEGT. The CDR3 bases are TGTGCCAGCAGACCGGACAGATATACTGGAAACACCATATATTTT. It specifies CASRPDRYTGNTIYF.

The CDR3 here is CASSLLDLQGPTGEAFF. The DNA of the CDR3 is TGCGCCAGCAGCCTTCTCGACTTACAGGGTCCAACGGGTGAAGCTTTCTTT. The gene calls are TRBV23-1 and TRBJ1-1, with D perhaps TRBD1 (6 bases). TRBV23-1 counts as an open reading frame of uncertain function. The V gene lost 6 bases and the J gene lost 7 bases, with 27 bases spanning the gap. The CDR3 covers 17 residues.

This sequence joins TRBV28 and TRBJ1-5; 8 nucleotides agree with TRBD1. Unmatched junction bases numbered 13, after V lost 6 bases and J lost 3 bases. The CDR3 extends over 17 amino acids. Germline CDR1 reads MDHEN; CDR2 reads SYDVKM. The CDR3 region is CASRVEAGGENNQPQHF. CDR3 in DNA: TGTGCCAGCAGGGTTGAGGCAGGGGGCGAAAACAATCAGCCCCAGCATTTT.

The chain couples TRBV28 to TRBJ1-2, with a possible D match to TRBD1 (5 bases). The CDR3 sequence is 13 residues long. The germline CDR1 and CDR2 sequences are MDHEN and SYDVKM. Trimming cost V 2 bases and J 7 bases, with 11 bases left between them. The DNA for the CDR3 is TGTGCCAGCAGTTTAGACCGCAGGGTTGGCTACACCTTC. Its translation is CASSLDRRVGYTF.

V usage is TRBV7-2 and J usage is TRBJ2-4; D is uncertain. Germline V gene lookup returns CDR1 SGHTA and CDR2 FQGNSA. Trimming left V 5 bases short and J 12 bases short, with 17 bases between. This CDR3 has 13 residues. The CDR3 protein is CASSPLMRSAQYF. For the CDR3, the DNA is TGTGCCAGCAGCCCACTAATGCGGTCGGCTCAGTACTTC.

This chain joins TRBV5-1 and TRBJ2-7; TRBD1 might be the D (6 bases). With 3 bases removed from V and 4 bases from J, the gap between germline ends came to 14 bases. The CDR3 length is 14 residues. Germline V gene lookup returns CDR1 SGHRS and CDR2 YFSETQ. DNA of the CDR3: TGCGCCAGCAGCTCGAAGGGGACACCTTACGAGCAGTACTTC. Translating gives CASSSKGTPYEQYF.

The chain links TRBV28 to TRBJ2-7, with D perhaps matching TRBD2 (5 bases). Germline CDR1 is MDHEN and CDR2 is SYDVKM. The CDR3 is 14 residues long. The V and J ends lost 5 bases and 0 bases respectively, with 11 bases between them. CDR3 bases: TGTGCCAGCAGTATCCGGACTTTCTCCTACGAGCAGTACTTC. Its protein product is CASSIRTFSYEQYF.

The rearrangement joins TRBV5-1 to TRBJ2-3; weak D call: TRBD1 (5 bases). CDR1 and CDR2 from the germline V gene are SGHRS and YFSETQ. The CDR3 is 17 residues long. V gave up 2 bases and J gave up 0 bases, with 16 bases separating them. The CDR3 is CASSFGDRTPSTDTQYF. CDR3 DNA sequence: TGCGCCAGCAGCTTCGGAGACAGAACCCCTAGCACAGATACGCAGTATTTT.

The chain joins TRBV5-1 to TRBJ1-2; D is unresolved. This CDR3 is built from 13 residues. Germline V lookup: CDR1 SGHRS, CDR2 YFSETQ. Deletions cut 4 bases from V and 5 bases from J, with 12 bases between. For the CDR3, the DNA is TGCGCCAGCAGCGCGGGTGAGAGATATGGCTACACCTTC. This sequence encodes CASSAGERYGYTF.

The chain links TRBV28 to TRBJ2-1, with TRBD2 as a possible D gene (5 bases). The V gene lost 3 bases and the J gene lost 2 bases, with 11 bases spanning the gap. Germline V gives CDR1 MDHEN, CDR2 SYDVKM. The CDR3 has 15 amino acids. CDR3 protein: CASSFAGIPYNEQFF. The CDR3 nucleotides are TGTGCCAGCAGTTTTGCCGGGATCCCCTACAATGAGCAGTTCTTC.

The chain carries TRBV2 and TRBJ2-2; 7 nucleotides match TRBD1. This CDR3 contains 15 residues. Germline values: CDR1 SNHLY, CDR2 FYNNEI. V gave up 2 bases and J gave up 7 bases; unmatched junction bases: 7. CDR3 sequence (DNA): TGTGCCAGCAGTGAAAATCGACAGGGCGGCGGGGAGCTGTTTTTT. Amino acids: CASSENRQGGGELFF.

This clone appeared a few times. V gene TRBV27 combines with J gene TRBJ1-1; a weak D match, TRBD1 (5 bases). CDR1 and CDR2 (germline): MNHEY, SMNVEV (reference sequence). The CDR3 has 16 residues. Trimming removed 5 bases from V and 1 base from J, with 17 bases in between. CDR3 sequence: CASSLIYGGENTEAFF. CDR3 nucleotides: TGTGCCAGCAGTCTCATCTATGGGGGGGAGAACACTGAAGCTTTCTTT.

The chain employs TRBV7-8 and TRBJ2-5; tentative D call: TRBD2 (5 bases). Germline assignment: CDR1 SGHVS and CDR2 FQNEAQ. V lost 1 base and J 4 bases, leaving 10 bases between the germline ends. This CDR3 comprises 14 residues. CDR3 region: CASSLGSVRETQYF. CDR3 nucleotide sequence: TGTGCCAGCAGCTTAGGTAGCGTCCGAGAGACCCAGTACTTC.

V is TRBV7-2 and J is TRBJ1-5; tentative D call: TRBD1 (5 bases). This CDR3 is built from 13 residues. V dropped 5 bases and J dropped 5 bases, with 10 bases sitting between them. CDR1 and CDR2 (germline): SGHTA, FQGNSA. The CDR3 is CASSRQGDQPQHF. CDR3 in DNA: TGTGCCAGCAGCCGCCAGGGCGATCAGCCCCAGCATTTT.